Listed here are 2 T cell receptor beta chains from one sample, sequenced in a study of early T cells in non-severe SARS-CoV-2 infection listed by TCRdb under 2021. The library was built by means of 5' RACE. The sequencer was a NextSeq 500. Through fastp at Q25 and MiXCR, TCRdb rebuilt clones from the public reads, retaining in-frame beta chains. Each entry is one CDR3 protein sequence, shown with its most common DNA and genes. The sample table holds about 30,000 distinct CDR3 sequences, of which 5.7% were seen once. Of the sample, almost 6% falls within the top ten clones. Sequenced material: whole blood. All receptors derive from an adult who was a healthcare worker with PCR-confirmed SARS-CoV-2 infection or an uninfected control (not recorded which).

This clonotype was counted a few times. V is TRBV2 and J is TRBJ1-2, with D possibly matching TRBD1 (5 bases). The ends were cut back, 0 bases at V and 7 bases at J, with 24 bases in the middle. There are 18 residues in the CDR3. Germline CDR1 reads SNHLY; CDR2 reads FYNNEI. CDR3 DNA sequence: TGTGCCAGCAGTGAAGCGCTTAGTAGGGGAAAGTTTCTTAGTGGCTACACCTTC. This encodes CASSEALSRGKFLSGYTF.

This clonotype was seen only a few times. CDR3 loop: CASSTSGGASAPFSTNEKLFF. CDR3 sequence (DNA): TGTGCCAGCAGCACTTCCGGAGGAGCATCTGCTCCCTTCTCAACTAATGAAAAACTGTTTTTT. The chain uses TRBV7-6 and TRBJ1-4; D is undetermined. The V gene lost 5 bases and the J gene lost 0 bases, with 28 bases spanning the gap. Germline CDR1 and CDR2: SGHVS and FNYEAQ. The CDR3 has 21 amino acids.